This T cell receptor beta chain was sequenced for a study of molecular identifiers for immune sequencing clone quantification. TCRdb redid the calling of the PCR reads with MiXCR, one entry per CDR3 protein. The table shows some 650,000 distinct CDR3 sequences, with about 20% occurring only once. The CDR3 sequence is 15 residues long. Trimming removed 4 bases at V and 0 bases at J, with 13 bases between. Germline V gene data show CDR1 as SGHRS and CDR2 as YFSETQ. This clonotype was counted between two and nine times. The receptor was derived from a human donor in good health. Some libraries in this study had Jurkat cell RNA spiked in. The sequencing input was naive CD8+ T cells from blood, with Jurkat cell RNA spiked in. Regarding subset: FACS-sorted CD8+CD4-CCR7+CD45RA+ naive T cells. The chain joins TRBV5-1 to TRBJ1-2; no reliable D call. The CDR3 DNA reads TGCGCCAGCAGCCATCGTGACACGTCTAACTATGGCTACACCTTC. This sequence encodes CASSHRDTSNYGYTF.